This record looks at one T cell receptor (beta chain) sequence and its context. Antigen: not known. V gave up 6 bases and J gave up 4 bases; unmatched junction bases: 8. This CDR3 comprises 14 residues. The germline V gene encodes CDR1 MNHNY and CDR2 SVGAGI (reference sequence). This record comes from a study of graft-versus-host responses after intestinal transplantation. Clones were read by immunoSEQ multiplex PCR, and TCRdb kept only the in-frame ones, dropping some. The sample holds about 150,000 clones, approximately 91% seen once. The source is a human donor who received an intestinal transplant. The specimen was unstimulated CD4+ T cells sorted from spleen or lymph node cells, collected before intestinal transplant. The chain carries TRBV6-6 and TRBJ2-7; TRBD1 agrees at 8 bases. CDR3: CASRPDRGRYEQYF. As DNA, the CDR3 is TGTGCCAGCAGGCCAGACAGGGGCAGGTACGAGCAGTACTTC.